Listed below are T cell receptor beta chains from one sample, sequenced in a study of cytomegalovirus exposure and HLA in healthy donors. The protocol was immunoSEQ multiplex PCR, while the TCRdb copy is restricted to in-frame clones and leaves out a portion. The table lists 150,000 to 200,000 clones, around four fifths of them singletons. The sequenced material came from PBMCs. Receptors originate from a girl between 2 and 10 years old in good health and CMV-seropositive. Both conserved end residues are part of each CDR3.

j_call v_call cdr3_aa
TRBJ2-7 TRBV10-1 CASSPAGEREQYF
TRBJ1-1 TRBV5-6 CASSLVRGTEAFF
TRBJ1-2 TRBV5-4 CASSRLGTGYGYTF
TRBJ2-3 TRBV5-1 CASSQFYLPTDTQYF
TRBJ1-2 TRBV7-3 CASSLGRDYGYTF
TRBJ2-3 TRBV28 CASSLHRYTDTQYF
TRBJ2-3 TRBV7-9 CASSLRKGLATDTQYF
TRBJ2-7 TRBV30 CAWSLSYEQYF
TRBJ2-3 TRBV6-6 CASSYMVADTQYF
TRBJ2-1 TRBV9 CASSPRLAGENEQFF
TRBJ2-5 TRBV19 CASSIGAGRGQETQYF
TRBJ2-3 TRBV29-1 CSVDEGTGKDTQYF
TRBJ2-5 TRBV4-2 CASSPAGGQKETQYF
TRBJ1-5 TRBV28 CASSLGGQNQPQHF
TRBJ2-7 TRBV19 CASSIGLAYEQYF
TRBJ2-5 TRBV14 CASSQVKETQYF
TRBJ1-2 TRBV20-1 CSPPSVDGYTF
TRBJ2-5 TRBV18 CASSPGTGRETQYF
TRBJ2-3 TRBV30 CAWSVPGSDTQYF
TRBJ2-3 TRBV7-3 CASSSGGGSSDTQYF
TRBJ1-1 TRBV7-8 CASSVQGGAFF
TRBJ2-1 TRBV4-1 CASSRGPLAGKYNEQFF
- TRBV6-6 CASSPAGGPYEQYF